This T cell receptor beta chain was obtained from a study of OX40 agonist ivuxolimab in advanced cancers. About the research overall: Intravenous ivuxolimab at 0.01 to 10 mg/kg was given to patients every 2 weeks. The dose-escalation cohort had hepatocellular carcinoma, melanoma, renal cell or head and neck cancer. Study-wide points: Partial responders at 0.1-3.0 mg/kg showed near-lowest clonal expansion. Researchers report that CD8+ T cells had, on average, more expanded clones than CD4+.

With regard to this clone: Its specificity is not known.

The CDR3 has 13 residues. Germline CDR1 is LNHDA and CDR2 is SQIVND (reference sequence). J was trimmed by 4 bases and V by 10 bases; bases with no gene match: 9. The method was immunoSEQ multiplex PCR; TCRdb's version includes in-frame clones alone and lacks a portion of them. The sample includes about 66,000 clones, 86% of them seen just once. The sequenced sample was CD4+ or CD8+ T cells sorted from blood, obtained in a trial of the OX40 agonist ivuxolimab. The J gene is TRBJ2-7, the V gene TRBV19; 8 bases are shared with TRBD1. This receptor was taken from an adult with an advanced solid tumor such as melanoma, head and neck, liver or kidney cancer. CDR3 region: CATRGQAEYEQYF. CDR3 bases: TGTGCCACAAGGGGACAGGCGGAATACGAGCAGTACTTC. Using reference TRBV19 and TRBJ2-7 for the parts outside the CDR3, the full variable domain is DGGITQSPKYLFRKEGQNVTLSCEQNLNHDAMYWYRQDPGQGLRLIYYSQIVNDFQKGDIAEGYSVSREKKESFPLTVTSAQKNPTAFYLCATRGQAEYEQYFGPGTRLTVT.